The source of this TCR beta chain is a study of OX40 agonist ivuxolimab in advanced cancers. Overall study context: A diagnosis of hepatocellular carcinoma, melanoma, renal cell or head and neck cancer was present in dose-escalation patients. General observations from the study: By week 6 at 0.1 to 3.0 mg/kg, blood CD4+ and CD8+ T cells had expanded clonally.

Data came from immunoSEQ multiplex PCR; TCRdb stores just in-frame clones and leaves some out. This sample has some 75,000 clones; over 75% occur once, and the top ten carry 2.5% to 3.5%. On this clone: Its antigen is unidentified.

Sampling of blood occurred at baseline, cycle 4 day 1, and cycle 7 day 1. Germline CDR1 is GTSNPN and CDR2 is SVGIG (reference sequence). The CDR3 is 13 residues long. Losses at the gene ends were 3 bases for V and 3 bases for J; bases not matched to a gene: 3. The sample here was CD4+ or CD8+ T cells sorted from blood, taken in a trial of the OX40 agonist ivuxolimab. The chain joins TRBV30 to TRBJ1-1; 8 nucleotides line up with TRBD1. This TCR was sampled from an adult with an advanced solid tumor such as melanoma, head and neck, liver or kidney cancer. The CDR3 DNA is TGTGCCTGGAGGGACAGGGTGGACACTGAAGCTTTCTTT. Protein: CAWRDRVDTEAFF.